This TCR beta chain was sequenced for a study of blood T cell repertoires in COVID-19. Study-wide context: The study drew acute and convalescent COVID-19 samples from the United States, Italy and Spain. PBMCs, B-cell-depleted T cells, or T cells provided the cDNA or gDNA that made up the material.

Germline CDR1 reads SGHTA; CDR2 reads FQGNSA. This CDR3 has 13 residues. Germline trimming cut 2 bases from V and 8 bases from J; bases unmatched to any gene: 3. TCRdb's table, derived via immunoSEQ multiplex PCR, lists solely in-frame clones and lacks some. The table shows about 88,000 clones, with roughly 88% occurring only once. J is TRBJ2-1 and V is TRBV7-2; 7 bases map to TRBD2. Sequenced material: peripheral blood. This TCR came from a man older than 75 with acute or convalescent COVID-19. This CDR3 reads CASSLLGRDEQFF. The CDR3 DNA follows: TGTGCCAGCAGCTTATTAGGGAGGGATGAGCAGTTCTTC.